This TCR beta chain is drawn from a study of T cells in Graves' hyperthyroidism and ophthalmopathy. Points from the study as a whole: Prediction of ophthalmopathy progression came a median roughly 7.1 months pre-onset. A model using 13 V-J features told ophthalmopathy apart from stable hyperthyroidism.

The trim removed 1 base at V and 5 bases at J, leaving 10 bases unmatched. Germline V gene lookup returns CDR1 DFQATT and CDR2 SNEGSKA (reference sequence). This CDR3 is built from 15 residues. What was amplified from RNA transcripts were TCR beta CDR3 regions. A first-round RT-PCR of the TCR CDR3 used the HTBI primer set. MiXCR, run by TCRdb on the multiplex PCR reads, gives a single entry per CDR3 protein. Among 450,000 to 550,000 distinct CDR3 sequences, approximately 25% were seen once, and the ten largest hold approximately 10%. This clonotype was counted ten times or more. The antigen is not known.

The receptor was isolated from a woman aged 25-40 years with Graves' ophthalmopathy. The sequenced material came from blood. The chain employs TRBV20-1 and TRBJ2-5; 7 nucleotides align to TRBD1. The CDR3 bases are TGCAGTGCTAGAGGTGGCGGACAGGTGGTCGAGACCCAGTACTTC. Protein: CSARGGGQVVETQYF.